One and the same sample provided the 26 T cell receptor beta chains below, sequenced in a study of blood T cell repertoires in COVID-19. Clones were read by immunoSEQ multiplex PCR, and TCRdb kept only the in-frame ones, dropping some. The sample holds about 40,000 clones, around nine tenths seen once. Material: peripheral blood. These receptors all stem from a man between 60 and 70 years old with active COVID-19.

V is TRBV4-2 and J is TRBJ2-4; 7 bases align to TRBD1. Germline V gene sequence: CDR1 LGHNA, CDR2 YNFKEQ. The CDR3 spans 16 residues. V shed 3 bases and J 2 bases; nucleotides not matched to a gene: 7. The CDR3 DNA follows: TGTGCCAGCAGCCATTATCCGACAGGGCCCAAAAACATTCAGTACTTC. Translation gives CASSHYPTGPKNIQYF.

This rearrangement joins TRBV19 to TRBJ2-7; the D gene is possibly TRBD1 (5 bases). Trimming took off 5 bases at V and 3 bases at J, with 11 bases between the two ends. CDR1 and CDR2 (germline): LNHDA, SQIVND (reference sequence). CDR3 length equals 13 residues. CDR3 residues: CASSFGALYEQYF. Written as DNA, the CDR3 is TGTGCCAGTAGTTTTGGGGCCCTCTACGAGCAGTACTTC.

This clone has just one count. The rearrangement links TRBV6-5 to TRBJ2-1; TRBD1 might be the D (5 bases). From germline, CDR1 is MNHEY and CDR2 SVGAGI. V lost 9 bases to trimming and J lost 0 bases, with 15 bases between them. CDR3 length: 15 amino acids. The CDR3 loop reads CASRTTVSSYNEQFF. The CDR3 bases are TGTGCCAGTCGAACGACAGTTAGCTCCTACAATGAGCAGTTCTTC.

This rearrangement joins TRBV7-2 to TRBJ2-3; 8 bases are a match to TRBD2. J lost 2 bases, V lost 4 bases, and 8 bases had no gene match. Germline CDR1 is SGHTA and CDR2 is FQGNSA. The CDR3 loop spans 16 amino acids. CDR3 residues: CASSSHSGTSTDTQYF. The CDR3 nucleotides read TGTGCCAGCAGCTCCCATAGCGGGACCTCCACAGATACGCAGTATTTT.

The chain employs TRBV5-6 and TRBJ1-1, with TRBD1 matching 9 bases. The V and J ends lost 4 bases and 9 bases, in that order; junction bases with no gene match: 10. Germline CDR1 is SGHDT and CDR2 is YYEEEE. This CDR3 comprises 14 residues. The DNA of the CDR3 is TGTGCCAGCAGCGGCGGACAGGGGTCCGGCCAAGCTTTCTTT. It codes for CASSGGQGSGQAFF.

The DNA of the CDR3 is TGTGCCAGCGATTTAGTCACAGGCGAGCAGTACTTC. Amino acid sequence: CASDLVTGEQYF. The V gene is TRBV2, the J gene TRBJ2-7, with D perhaps TRBD1 (5 bases). Germline CDR1 reads SNHLY; CDR2 reads FYNNEI. The CDR3 totals 12 residues. The V end was cut by 8 bases, the J end by 6 bases, with 14 bases between.

This chain connects TRBV12-1 to TRBJ2-2; TRBD1 is taken as the D call from the table, unchecked against the DNA. TRBV12-1 is assigned pseudogene status. The CDR3 runs 19 residues. CDR3 sequence (DNA): TGTGCCAGCAGCTTTTGGGTGGACAGGGAGTCCGTGGACACCGGGGAGCTGTTTTTT. It encodes CASSFWVDRESVDTGELFF.

This chain joins TRBV7-3 and TRBJ2-1, with 10 bases lining up with TRBD2. Trimming removed 6 bases from V and 9 bases from J; junction bases left unmatched: 5. The germline V gene has CDR1 SGHTA and CDR2 FQGTGA. The CDR3 totals 13 residues. CDR3: CASRLAGSVEQFF. For the CDR3, the DNA is TGTGCCAGCAGACTAGCGGGAAGTGTTGAGCAGTTCTTC.

This rearrangement joins TRBV9 to TRBJ2-7, with 7 bases lining up with TRBD2. V dropped 0 bases and J dropped 3; count of bases not matched to a gene: 3. Germline CDR1 SGDLS, CDR2 YYNGEE. The CDR3 runs 14 residues. The CDR3 loop is CASSVGSGGYEQYF. CDR3 DNA sequence: TGTGCCAGCAGCGTAGGGTCGGGGGGCTACGAGCAGTACTTC.

This clone showed up just a few times. This chain uses TRBV12-3 or TRBV12-4 with TRBJ1-5; D ambiguous. The CDR3 length is 13 residues. V lost 1 base and J lost 7, with 8 bases in between. This chain's CDR3 is CASSLGEQQPQHF. In nucleotides, the CDR3 is TGTGCCAGCAGTTTAGGAGAACAGCAGCCCCAGCATTTT.

The chain employs TRBV11-2 and TRBJ1-2; the D is unclear. From germline, CDR1 is SGHAT and CDR2 FQNNGV. This CDR3 is built from 12 residues. The V gene lost 0 bases and the J gene lost 9 bases, with 8 bases spanning the gap. CDR3 DNA sequence: TGTGCCAGCAGCTTAGATAGTTTCAGCTACACCTTC. It is translated as CASSLDSFSYTF. Looking up the rest from reference TRBV11-2 and TRBJ1-2 gives the full variable domain: EAGVAQSPRYKIIEKRQSVAFWCNPISGHATLYWYQQILGQGPKLLIQFQNNGVVDDSQLPKDRFSAERLKGVDSTLKIQPAKLEDSAVYLCASSLDSFSYTFGSGTRLTVV.

The V call is TRBV18, the J call TRBJ2-1, with 9 nucleotides matching TRBD1. The J segment lost 8 bases and the V segment lost 5 bases, leaving 16 bases of the junction unmatched. The CDR3 is 17 amino acids. Germline CDR1 KGHSH, CDR2 LQKENI. CDR3 residues: CASSTIPRDRVRHEQFF. The CDR3 region has the DNA TGTGCCAGCTCAACTATCCCACGGGACAGGGTGAGGCATGAGCAGTTCTTC.

The chain links TRBV14 to TRBJ1-2, with 8 nucleotides matching TRBD1. CDR1 and CDR2 from the germline V gene are SGHDN and FVKESK. J was trimmed by 3 bases and V by 4 bases; bases with no gene match: 1. CDR3 length: 13 amino acids. The CDR3 DNA is TGTGCCAGCAGCCCGGGACAGGACTATGGCTACACCTTC. Protein product: CASSPGQDYGYTF.

V usage is TRBV4-1 and J usage is TRBJ2-1, with TRBD2 matching 8 bases. V trimming: 4 bases; J trimming: 9 bases; junction bases outside the gene matches: 17. The V gene's germline CDR1 is MGHRA and CDR2 YSYEKL. The CDR3 is 17 residues long. DNA for the CDR3: TGCGCCAGCAGCCCCCGGTCTAGCGGGTCCCTCAAATCTGAGCAGTTCTTC. It yields the protein CASSPRSSGSLKSEQFF.

This clone was detected only once. The V gene is TRBV18, the J gene TRBJ2-2; D is ambiguous. Germline CDR1 and CDR2: KGHSH and LQKENI. V lost 3 bases, J lost 2 bases, and 7 bases lay in between. The CDR3 contains 14 residues. The CDR3 coding sequence is TGTGCCAGCTCACCTCGGAGTAACACCGGGGAGCTGTTTTTT. Its protein product is CASSPRSNTGELFF.

By share, this clone ranks as medium-sized. The chain carries TRBV6-5 and TRBJ2-1; 9 bases map to TRBD2. The germline V gene has CDR1 MNHEY and CDR2 SVGAGI. The CDR3 sequence is 14 residues long. Germline trimming cut 4 bases from V and 7 bases from J; bases unmatched to any gene: 5. The CDR3 DNA follows: TGTGCCAGCAGTTTAGCGGGAGCAATAAATGAGCAGTTCTTC. Translating gives CASSLAGAINEQFF.

The chain carries TRBV12-5 and TRBJ1-6, with 7 bases identical to TRBD1. Germline loops: CDR1 LGHNT, CDR2 FRNRAP. Unmatched junction bases numbered 7, after V lost 6 bases and J lost 8 bases. CDR3 size: 14 residues. CDR3 bases: TGTGCTAGTGGCTCCGGACAGGCGGATTCACCCCTCCACTTT. Its translation is CASGSGQADSPLHF.

The chain has TRBV7-2 and TRBJ2-3; 7 nucleotides match TRBD2. CDR3 length: 17 residues. The trim removed 2 bases at V and 4 bases at J, leaving 12 bases unmatched. Germline CDR1 is SGHTA and CDR2 is FQGNSA. The CDR3 loop is CASSLSPRRERADTQYF. CDR3 DNA: TGTGCCAGCAGCTTATCCCCTCGGCGGGAGAGGGCAGATACGCAGTATTTT.

The V call is TRBV7-8, the J call TRBJ2-1; tentatively, D is TRBD2 (6 bases). Germline V CDR1 and CDR2: SGHVS, FQNEAQ. With 2 bases removed from V and 9 bases from J, the gap between germline ends came to 23 bases. The CDR3 extends over 17 amino acids. The CDR3 DNA reads TGTGCCAGCAGCTTACGAGAACGGGAGAGACCCTTGGGTGAGCAGTTCTTC. Translation: CASSLRERERPLGEQFF.

The genes are TRBV5-1 and TRBJ2-7; 10 bases agree with TRBD2. The CDR3 covers 14 residues. The junction had 3 bases not matched to a gene; V was cut back by 1 base and J by 5 bases. Per the germline V gene, CDR1 is SGHRS and CDR2 is YFSETQ. The CDR3 loop reads CASSLTSGNDEQYF. The CDR3 region has the DNA TGCGCCAGCAGCTTGACTAGCGGGAACGACGAGCAGTACTTC.

The CDR3 region is CASSLVAGASTDTQYF. CDR3 nucleotides: TGTGCCAGCAGCTTAGTCGCTGGGGCTAGCACAGATACGCAGTATTTT. The J gene is TRBJ2-3, the V gene TRBV7-9; D perhaps matches TRBD1 (5 bases). The CDR3 covers 16 residues. Germline loops: CDR1 SEHNR, CDR2 FQNEAQ (reference sequence). Trimming removed 1 base from V and 0 bases from J, with 11 bases in between.

The rearrangement uses TRBV5-6 and TRBJ1-2; 7 bases map to TRBD1. V gave up 5 bases and J gave up 0 bases; unmatched junction bases: 4. The CDR3 is 14 amino acids. Germline lookup yields CDR1 SGHDT and CDR2 YYEEEE. The CDR3 sequence: CASSTGTANYGYTF. CDR3 DNA sequence: TGTGCCAGCAGTACCGGGACAGCTAACTATGGCTACACCTTC.

J is TRBJ2-5 and V is TRBV2; TRBD2 is a possible D gene (6 bases). The germline V gene has CDR1 SNHLY and CDR2 FYNNEI. CDR3 length: 13 amino acids. V shed 7 bases and J shed 1 base, with 10 bases lying between them. CDR3 amino acids: CASKRDFQETQYF. The CDR3 DNA reads TGTGCCAGCAAGAGGGACTTCCAAGAGACCCAGTACTTC.

The chain combines TRBV9 with TRBJ2-5; the match to TRBD1 covers 9 bases. Germline CDR1 is SGDLS and CDR2 is YYNGEE. Unmatched junction bases numbered 3, after V lost 8 bases and J lost 1 base. This CDR3 region has 13 residues. The CDR3 reads CARPDRGQETQYF. The CDR3 DNA reads TGTGCCAGACCGGACAGGGGCCAAGAGACCCAGTACTTC. Supplemented by reference TRBV9 and TRBJ2-5, the full variable domain reads DSGVTQTPKHLITATGQRVTLRCSPRSGDLSVYWYQQSLDQGLQFLIQYYNGEERAKGNILERFSAQQFPDLHSELNLSSLELGDSALYFCARPDRGQETQYFGPGTRLLVL.

The chain is built from TRBV11-2 and TRBJ2-1; TRBD2 matches at 10 bases. The CDR3 length is 18 residues. V shed 5 bases, J shed 0 bases, and the junction held 10 bases outside the gene matches. Germline assignment: CDR1 SGHAT and CDR2 FQNNGV. The CDR3 sequence is CASSRRSAGGSSYNEQFF. The CDR3 nucleotides are TGTGCCAGCAGCCGGCGGTCAGCGGGAGGGAGCTCCTACAATGAGCAGTTCTTC.

This rearrangement joins TRBV15 to TRBJ1-6; D gene ambiguous. Per the germline V gene, CDR1 is LNHNV and CDR2 is YYDKDF (reference sequence). V shed 1 base and J shed 10 bases, with 8 bases lying between them. The CDR3 spans 13 residues. The CDR3 reads CATSRGGISPLHF. In DNA, the CDR3 is TGTGCCACCAGCAGAGGCGGAATATCACCCCTCCACTTT. Together with reference TRBV15 and TRBJ1-6, the CDR3 gives the full variable domain: DAMVIQNPRYQVTQFGKPVTLSCSQTLNHNVMYWYQQKSSQAPKLLFHYYDKDFNNEADTPDNFQSRRPNTSFCFLDIRSPGLGDTAMYLCATSRGGISPLHFGNGTRLTVT.